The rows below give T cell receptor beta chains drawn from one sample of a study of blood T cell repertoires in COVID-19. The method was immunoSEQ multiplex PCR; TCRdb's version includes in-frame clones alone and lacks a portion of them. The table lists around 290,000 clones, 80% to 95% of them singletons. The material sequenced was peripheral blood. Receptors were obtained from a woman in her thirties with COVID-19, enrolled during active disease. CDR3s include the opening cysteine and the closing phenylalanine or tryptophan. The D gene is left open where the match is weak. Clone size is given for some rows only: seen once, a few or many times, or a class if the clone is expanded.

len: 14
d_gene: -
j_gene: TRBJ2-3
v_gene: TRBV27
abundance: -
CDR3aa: CASSWGRGTDTQYF
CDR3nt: TGTGCCAGCAGTTGGGGCAGGGGCACAGATACGCAGTATTTT

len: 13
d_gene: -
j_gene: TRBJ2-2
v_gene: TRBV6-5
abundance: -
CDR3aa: CASSRDRAGELFF
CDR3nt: TGTGCCAGCAGTCGCGACAGAGCCGGGGAGCTGTTTTTT

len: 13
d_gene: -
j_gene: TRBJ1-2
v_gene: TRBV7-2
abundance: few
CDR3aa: CASSLDNNYGYTF
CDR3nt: TGTGCCAGCAGCTTAGACAATAACTATGGCTACACCTTC

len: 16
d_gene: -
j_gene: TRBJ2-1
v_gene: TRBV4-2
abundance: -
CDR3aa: CASSQEVGGSYNEQFF
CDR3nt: TGTGCCAGCAGCCAAGAGGTGGGGGGATCGTACAATGAGCAGTTCTTC

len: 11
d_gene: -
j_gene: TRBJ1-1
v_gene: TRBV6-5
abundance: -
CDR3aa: CASRTGTEAFF
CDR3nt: TGTGCCAGCAGGACCGGGACAGAAGCTTTCTTT

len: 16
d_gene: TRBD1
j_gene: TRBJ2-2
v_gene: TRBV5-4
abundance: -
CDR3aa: CASSPPGTANTGELFF
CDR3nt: TGTGCCAGCAGCCCTCCCGGGACAGCCAACACCGGGGAGCTGTTTTTT

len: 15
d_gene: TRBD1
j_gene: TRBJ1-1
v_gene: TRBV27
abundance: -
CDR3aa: CASSRPGTGMTEAFF
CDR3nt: TGTGCCAGCAGTCGGCCCGGGACAGGGATGACTGAAGCTTTCTTT

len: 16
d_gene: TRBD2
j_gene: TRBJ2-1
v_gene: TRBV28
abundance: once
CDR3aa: CASSLISGGSYNEQFF
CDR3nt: TGTGCCAGCAGTTTAATATCGGGGGGCTCCTACAATGAGCAGTTCTTC

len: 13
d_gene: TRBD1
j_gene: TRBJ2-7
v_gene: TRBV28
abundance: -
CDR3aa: CASSSLTGGEGSF
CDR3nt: TGTGCCAGCAGTTCGCTGACAGGGGGCGAGGGAAGCTTC

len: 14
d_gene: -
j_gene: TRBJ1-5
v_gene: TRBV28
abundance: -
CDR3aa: CASSFDQGDQPQHF
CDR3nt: TGTGCCAGCAGTTTTGACCAGGGTGATCAGCCCCAGCATTTT

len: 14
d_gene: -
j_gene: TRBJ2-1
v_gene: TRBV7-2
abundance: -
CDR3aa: CASSRGGQNNEQFF
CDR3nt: TGTGCCAGCAGCAGAGGCGGACAGAACAATGAGCAGTTCTTC

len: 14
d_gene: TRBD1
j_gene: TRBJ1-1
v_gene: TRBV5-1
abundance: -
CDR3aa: CASSSGTGENEAFF
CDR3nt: TGCGCCAGCAGCAGCGGGACAGGGGAAAATGAAGCTTTCTTT

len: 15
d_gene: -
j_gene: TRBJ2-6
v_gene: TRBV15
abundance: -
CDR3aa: CATSSGGSGANVLTF
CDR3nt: TGTGCCACCAGCAGCGGGGGTTCTGGGGCCAACGTCCTGACTTTC

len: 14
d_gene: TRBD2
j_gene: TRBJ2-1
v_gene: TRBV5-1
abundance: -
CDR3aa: CASSLASGYNEQFF
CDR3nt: TGCGCCAGCAGCTTGGCTAGCGGGTACAATGAGCAGTTCTTC

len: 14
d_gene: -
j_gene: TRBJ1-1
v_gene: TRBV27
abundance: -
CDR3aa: CAKAARGEHTEAFF
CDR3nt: TGTGCCAAAGCGGCCAGGGGTGAGCACACTGAAGCTTTCTTT

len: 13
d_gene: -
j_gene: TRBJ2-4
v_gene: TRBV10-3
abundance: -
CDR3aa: CAISDLVGNIQYF
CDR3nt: TGTGCCATCAGTGACCTCGTGGGCAACATTCAGTACTTC

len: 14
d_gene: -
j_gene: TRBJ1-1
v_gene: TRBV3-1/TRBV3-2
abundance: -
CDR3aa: CASSQMGPNTEAFF
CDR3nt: TGTGCCAGCAGCCAAATGGGCCCGAACACTGAAGCTTTCTTT

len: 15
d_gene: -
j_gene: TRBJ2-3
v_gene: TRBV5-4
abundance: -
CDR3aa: CASSLGATRTDTQYF
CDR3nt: TGTGCCAGCAGCTTGGGGGCTACCCGCACAGATACGCAGTATTTT

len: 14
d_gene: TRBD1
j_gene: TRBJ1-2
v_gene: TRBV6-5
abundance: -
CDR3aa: CASSPLGGGRGYTF
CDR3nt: TGTGCCAGCAGCCCGCTTGGAGGGGGCAGGGGCTACACCTTC

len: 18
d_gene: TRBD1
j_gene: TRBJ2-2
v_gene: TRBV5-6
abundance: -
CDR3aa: CASSLALGQGKSTGELFF
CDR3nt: TGTGCCAGCAGCTTGGCCCTCGGACAGGGAAAAAGTACCGGGGAGCTGTTTTTT

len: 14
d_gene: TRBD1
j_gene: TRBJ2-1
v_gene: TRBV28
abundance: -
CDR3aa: CASSFWRQGNEQFF
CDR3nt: TGTGCCAGCAGTTTTTGGAGACAGGGGAATGAGCAGTTCTTC

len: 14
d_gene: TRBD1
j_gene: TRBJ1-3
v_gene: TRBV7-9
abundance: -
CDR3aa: CASGITGTGNTIYF
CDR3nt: TGTGCCAGCGGAATAACCGGGACAGGGAACACCATATATTTT

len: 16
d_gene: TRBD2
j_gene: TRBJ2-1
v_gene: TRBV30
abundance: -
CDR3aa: CAWSWGAVAGGNEQFF
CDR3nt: TGTGCCTGGAGTTGGGGGGCGGTAGCGGGAGGAAATGAGCAGTTCTTC

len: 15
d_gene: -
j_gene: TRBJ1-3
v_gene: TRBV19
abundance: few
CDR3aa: CASSIFDSSGNTIYF
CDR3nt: TGTGCCAGTAGTATTTTTGACAGCTCTGGAAACACCATATATTTT

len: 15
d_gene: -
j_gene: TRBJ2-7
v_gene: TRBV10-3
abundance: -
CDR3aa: CAISESMDNPYEQYF
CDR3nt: TGTGCCATCAGTGAGTCGATGGACAACCCCTACGAGCAGTACTTC

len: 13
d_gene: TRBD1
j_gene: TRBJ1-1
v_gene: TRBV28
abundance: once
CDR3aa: CASRETGDTEAFF
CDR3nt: TGTGCCAGCAGGGAGACAGGGGACACTGAAGCTTTCTTT

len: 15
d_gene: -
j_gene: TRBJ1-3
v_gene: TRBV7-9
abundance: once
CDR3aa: CASSPDGSSGNTIYF
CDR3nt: TGTGCCAGCAGCCCGGACGGGAGCTCTGGAAACACCATATATTTT

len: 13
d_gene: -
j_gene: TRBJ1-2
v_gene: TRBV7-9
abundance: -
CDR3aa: CASSLETSYGYTF
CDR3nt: TGTGCCAGCAGCTTAGAGACAAGCTATGGCTACACCTTC

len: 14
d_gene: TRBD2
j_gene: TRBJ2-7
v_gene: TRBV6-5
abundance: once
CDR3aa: CASQTSGGTYEQYF
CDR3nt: TGTGCCAGCCAAACTAGCGGGGGGACCTACGAGCAGTACTTC

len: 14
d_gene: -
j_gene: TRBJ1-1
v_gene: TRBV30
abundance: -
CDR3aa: CAWSVRLENTEAFF
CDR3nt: TGTGCCTGGAGTGTCAGACTGGAGAACACTGAAGCTTTCTTT

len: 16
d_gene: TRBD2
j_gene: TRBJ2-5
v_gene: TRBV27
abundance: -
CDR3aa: CASSSTTSGRAETQYF
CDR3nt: TGTGCCAGCAGCTCTACGACTAGCGGGAGGGCAGAGACCCAGTACTTC

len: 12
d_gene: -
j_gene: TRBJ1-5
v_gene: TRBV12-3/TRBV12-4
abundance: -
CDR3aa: CASSLLSQPQHF
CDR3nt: TGTGCCAGCAGTTTATTGTCGCAGCCCCAGCATTTT

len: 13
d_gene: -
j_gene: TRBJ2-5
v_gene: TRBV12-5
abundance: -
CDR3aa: CASGSPVSETQYF
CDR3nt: TGTGCTAGTGGTTCCCCAGTTTCAGAGACCCAGTACTTC

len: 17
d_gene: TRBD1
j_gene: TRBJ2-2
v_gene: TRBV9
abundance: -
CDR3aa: CASSVPDRGPFDGELFF
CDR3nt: TGTGCCAGCAGCGTACCGGACAGGGGCCCTTTCGACGGGGAGCTGTTTTTT

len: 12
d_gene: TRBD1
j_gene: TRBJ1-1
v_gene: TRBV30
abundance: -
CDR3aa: CAEDRGGTEAFF
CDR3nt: TGTGCTGAAGACAGGGGAGGGACTGAAGCTTTCTTT

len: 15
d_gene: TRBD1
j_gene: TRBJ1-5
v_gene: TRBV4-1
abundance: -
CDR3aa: CASTSGQGSNQPQHF
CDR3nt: TGCGCCAGCACCTCGGGACAGGGTTCCAATCAGCCCCAGCATTTT

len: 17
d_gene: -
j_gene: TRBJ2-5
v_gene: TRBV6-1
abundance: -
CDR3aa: CASSEAHFSGQRETQYF
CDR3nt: TGTGCCAGCAGTGAAGCGCATTTCAGCGGGCAAAGGGAGACCCAGTACTTC

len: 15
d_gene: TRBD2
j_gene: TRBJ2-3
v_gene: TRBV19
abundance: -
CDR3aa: CASSIGGSPEDTQYF
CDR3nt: TGTGCCAGTAGTATCGGCGGGAGCCCTGAAGATACGCAGTATTTT

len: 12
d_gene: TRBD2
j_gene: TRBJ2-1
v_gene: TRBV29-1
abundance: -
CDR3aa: CSVETSGNEQFF
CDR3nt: TGCAGCGTGGAGACTAGCGGGAATGAGCAGTTCTTC

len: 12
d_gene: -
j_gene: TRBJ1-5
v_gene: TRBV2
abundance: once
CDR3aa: CASRRDLQPQHF
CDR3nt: TGTGCCAGCAGGCGGGACCTTCAGCCCCAGCATTTT

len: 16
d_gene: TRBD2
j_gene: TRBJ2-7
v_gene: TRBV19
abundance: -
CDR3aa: CASSSLAGTTQGEQYF
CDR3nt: TGTGCCAGTAGTTCCCTAGCGGGAACCACCCAGGGCGAGCAGTACTTC

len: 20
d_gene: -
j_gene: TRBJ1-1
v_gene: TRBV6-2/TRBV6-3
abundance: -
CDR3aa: CASSYRWEQWGHEGDTEAFF
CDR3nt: TGTGCCAGCAGTTACAGGTGGGAGCAGTGGGGGCACGAGGGAGACACTGAAGCTTTCTTT

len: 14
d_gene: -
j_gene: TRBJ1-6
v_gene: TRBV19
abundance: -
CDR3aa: CASSIEYRFSPLHF
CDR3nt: TGTGCCAGTAGTATCGAATACAGGTTCTCACCCCTCCACTTT

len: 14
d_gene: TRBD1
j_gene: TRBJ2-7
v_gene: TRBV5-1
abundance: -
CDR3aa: CASRDNRGSYEQYF
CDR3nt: TGCGCCAGCAGGGATAACAGGGGGAGCTACGAGCAGTACTTC

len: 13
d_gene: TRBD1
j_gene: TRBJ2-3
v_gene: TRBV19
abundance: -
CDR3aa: CASRGPSTDTQYF
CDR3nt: TGTGCCAGCAGGGGGCCGAGCACAGATACGCAGTATTTT

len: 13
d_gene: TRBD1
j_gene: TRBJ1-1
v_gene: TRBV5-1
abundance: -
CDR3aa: CASSFEGASEAFF
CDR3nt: TGCGCCAGCAGCTTTGAGGGGGCATCTGAAGCTTTCTTT

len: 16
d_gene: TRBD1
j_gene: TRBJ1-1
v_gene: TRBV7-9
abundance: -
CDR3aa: CASSSVDRVVSAEAFF
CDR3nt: TGTGCCAGCAGCTCGGTGGACAGGGTAGTTAGCGCTGAAGCTTTCTTT

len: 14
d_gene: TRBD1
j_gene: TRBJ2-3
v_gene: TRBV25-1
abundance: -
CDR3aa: CASSDHRGSDTQYF
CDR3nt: TGTGCCAGCAGTGACCACAGGGGTTCAGATACGCAGTATTTT

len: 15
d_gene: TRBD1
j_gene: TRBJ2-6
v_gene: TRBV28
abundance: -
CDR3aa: CASSPQGTGANVLTF
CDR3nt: TGTGCCAGCAGTCCACAGGGGACTGGGGCCAACGTCCTGACTTTC

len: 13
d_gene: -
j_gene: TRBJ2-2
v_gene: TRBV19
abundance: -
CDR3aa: CASSMRDGGELFF
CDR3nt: TGTGCCAGTAGTATGCGGGATGGCGGGGAGCTGTTTTTT

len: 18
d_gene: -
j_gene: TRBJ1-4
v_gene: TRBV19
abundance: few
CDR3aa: CASSIGATGIQANEKLFF
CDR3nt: TGTGCCAGTAGTATTGGCGCTACAGGAATTCAGGCGAATGAAAAACTGTTTTTT

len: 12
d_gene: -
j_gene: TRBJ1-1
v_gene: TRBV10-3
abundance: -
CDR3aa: CAISDSGYEAFF
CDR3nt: TGTGCCATCAGTGACTCAGGATATGAAGCTTTCTTT

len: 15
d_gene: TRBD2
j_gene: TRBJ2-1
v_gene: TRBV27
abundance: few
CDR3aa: CASSLAGGPVAEQFF
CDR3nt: TGTGCCAGCAGTTTAGCGGGAGGGCCTGTGGCTGAGCAGTTCTTC

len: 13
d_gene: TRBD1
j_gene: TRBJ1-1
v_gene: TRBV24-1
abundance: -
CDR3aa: CATCWTGRTEAFF
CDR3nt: TGTGCCACCTGTTGGACAGGGAGGACTGAAGCTTTCTTT

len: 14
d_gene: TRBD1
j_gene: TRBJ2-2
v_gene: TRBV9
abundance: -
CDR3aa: CASSIRQGEGELFF
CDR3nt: TGTGCCAGCAGCATCCGACAGGGTGAGGGGGAGCTGTTTTTT